The 16 T cell receptor beta chains presented below share a single source sample, sequenced in a study of blood T cell repertoires in COVID-19. TCRdb keeps only in-frame clones here, not all; method: immunoSEQ multiplex PCR. The data show approximately 250,000 clones, 65% to 90% seen once. The specimen was peripheral blood. The receptors come from a young man with active or convalescent COVID-19.

This chain connects TRBV15 to TRBJ1-4; D not certain. CDR1 LNHNV and CDR2 YYDKDF come from the germline V gene (reference sequence). The germline V and J ends were trimmed by 3 bases and 8 bases, with 13 bases remaining between them. The CDR3 contains 14 residues. As DNA, the CDR3 is TGTGCCACCAGCAGTGAGGGATTCGACGAAAAACTGTTTTTT. It codes for CATSSEGFDEKLFF.

This chain joins TRBV7-2 and TRBJ2-7; TRBD2 might be the D (6 bases). The CDR3 is 14 residues long. Between the trimmed V and J ends, which lost 8 bases and 2 bases, there was a span of 16 bases. Per germline, CDR1 SGHTA and CDR2 FQGNSA. DNA for the CDR3: TGTGCCAGCGGATCGGGGGATGTCCCCTACGAGCAGTACTTC. It specifies CASGSGDVPYEQYF.

The chain's CDR3 is CASSEGASGYEQYF. CDR3 DNA: TGTGCCAGCAGTGAAGGGGCTAGCGGCTACGAGCAGTACTTC. The chain links TRBV2 to TRBJ2-7; 7 nucleotides align to TRBD2. Germline CDR1 and CDR2: SNHLY and FYNNEI. The CDR3 extends over 14 amino acids. Germline trimming cut 1 base from V and 3 bases from J; bases unmatched to any gene: 3.

This chain uses TRBV11-2 with TRBJ1-6; D may be TRBD1 (6 bases). The CDR3 length is 15 residues. V was clipped by 3 bases and J by 6 bases, with 12 bases between them. Germline CDR1 reads SGHAT; CDR2 reads FQNNGV. CDR3 nucleotides: TGTGCCAGCAGCTTTGTCAGGGGCCCTAATTCACCCCTCCACTTT. Its protein is CASSFVRGPNSPLHF.

The chain uses TRBV11-2 and TRBJ2-3; perhaps TRBD1 as D (5 bases). Trimming took off 4 bases at V and 0 bases at J, with 11 bases between the two ends. This CDR3 is 15 amino acids long. CDR1 and CDR2 (germline): SGHAT, FQNNGV. The DNA of the CDR3 is TGTGCCAGCAGCTCCGGACATACGAGCACAGATACGCAGTATTTT. Translation: CASSSGHTSTDTQYF.

This chain joins TRBV9 and TRBJ2-1, with 7 nucleotides matching TRBD2. Unmatched junction bases numbered 5, after V lost 0 bases and J lost 5 bases. This CDR3 comprises 15 residues. Looked up from germline, CDR1 is SGDLS and CDR2 is YYNGEE. CDR3 in DNA: TGTGCCAGCAGCGTAGGTCCGGGGGGAGACAATGAGCAGTTCTTC. Translating gives CASSVGPGGDNEQFF.

The chain carries TRBV19 and TRBJ2-7; D gene ambiguous. The germline CDR1 and CDR2 sequences are LNHDA and SQIVND (reference sequence). The CDR3 is made up of 13 amino acids. Trimming took off 5 bases at V and 1 base at J, with 9 bases between the two ends. The CDR3 nucleotides read TGTGCCAGTAGTCTCCCGGGTTCCTACGAGCAGTACTTC. It codes for CASSLPGSYEQYF.

The V call is TRBV3-1 (or the pseudogene TRBV3-2), the J call TRBJ2-3; D is perhaps TRBD2 (6 bases). Germline CDR1 reads LGHDT; CDR2 reads YNNKEL (reference sequence). Trimming removed 5 bases at V and 9 bases at J, with 24 bases between. The CDR3 loop spans 16 amino acids. CDR3 nucleotide sequence: TGTGCCAGCAGCTCCGGTCGGGCGGGAAGACCTCGAACGCAGTATTTT. Translation: CASSSGRAGRPRTQYF.

This chain uses TRBV6-5 with TRBJ1-2; 10 positions agree with TRBD1. The CDR3 totals 14 residues. The trim removed 5 bases at V and 7 bases at J, leaving 7 bases unmatched. In germline, CDR1 is MNHEY, CDR2 SVGAGI. For the CDR3, the DNA is TGTGCCAGCAGTAAATCGGACAGGGGGACTGGCTACACCTTC. Translation: CASSKSDRGTGYTF.

The chain links TRBV9 to TRBJ1-6; 7 bases are a match to TRBD1. This CDR3 contains 14 residues. J was trimmed by 9 bases and V by 4 bases; bases with no gene match: 7. The V gene's germline CDR1 is SGDLS and CDR2 YYNGEE. The CDR3 loop reads CASSPTGAGSPLHF. In DNA, the CDR3 is TGTGCCAGCAGCCCTACAGGGGCGGGTTCACCCCTCCACTTT.

The V gene is TRBV18, the J gene TRBJ1-2; 7 nucleotides line up with TRBD1. The CDR3 is made up of 14 amino acids. Trimming at V came to 2 bases and at J to 5 bases, leaving 5 bases not matched to a gene. CDR1 and CDR2 (germline): KGHSH, LQKENI. CDR3 amino acids: CASSPGDSQYGYTF. CDR3 nucleotides: TGTGCCAGCTCACCAGGGGACAGCCAATATGGCTACACCTTC.

This clone was seen more than once but under ten times. The chain uses TRBV18 and TRBJ1-2; TRBD1 matches 7 bases. This CDR3 comprises 16 residues. The V and J ends lost 6 bases and 7 bases, in that order; junction bases with no gene match: 17. Germline V gene sequence: CDR1 KGHSH, CDR2 LQKENI. CDR3 sequence: CASSPTTGAHPPGYTF. CDR3 DNA sequence: TGTGCCAGCTCGCCTACCACAGGGGCGCACCCCCCTGGCTACACCTTC.

This clone was counted once. This chain connects TRBV6-5 to TRBJ1-1; D is unresolved. V was clipped by 7 bases and J by 7 bases, with 22 bases between them. The CDR3 loop spans 15 amino acids. Germline assignment: CDR1 MNHEY and CDR2 SVGAGI. The CDR3 protein is CASTYLGRSEGEAFF. The DNA for the CDR3 is TGTGCCAGCACATACCTTGGAAGATCGGAGGGTGAAGCTTTCTTT.

V and J are TRBV27 and TRBJ2-5; TRBD2 matches at 8 bases. Unmatched junction bases numbered 4, after V lost 6 bases and J lost 1 base. This CDR3 region has 14 residues. Per the germline V gene, CDR1 is MNHEY and CDR2 is SMNVEV (reference sequence). The DNA of the CDR3 is TGTGCCAGCAGCCTAGGGACTAGCCAAGAGACCCAGTACTTC. It is translated as CASSLGTSQETQYF.

This chain connects TRBV2 to TRBJ2-5; 9 positions agree with TRBD2. The CDR3 contains 18 residues. The germline V gene encodes CDR1 SNHLY and CDR2 FYNNEI. V was clipped by 0 bases and J by 7 bases; unmatched bases: 15. In DNA, the CDR3 is TGTGCCAGCAGTGAAGCGGGTTCGGTAGCGGGGGTACTTGGGACCCAGTACTTC. Translated: CASSEAGSVAGVLGTQYF.

CDR3 DNA: TGTGCCAGCAGCCAACCGCGGTGGGGCTTGAACACTGAAGCTTTCTTT. Encoded protein: CASSQPRWGLNTEAFF. The chain recombines TRBV3-1 (or the pseudogene TRBV3-2) with TRBJ1-1; TRBD1 is a possible D gene (5 bases). The V end lost 2 bases, the J end lost 0 bases, and 13 bases lay between the germline ends. This CDR3 spans 16 amino acids. Germline CDR1 and CDR2: LGHDT and YNNKEL (reference sequence).